These 29 T cell receptor beta chains originate from one sample sequenced in a study of blood T cell repertoires in COVID-19. Here immunoSEQ multiplex PCR was the method, and the copy in TCRdb shows in-frame clones only, minus some. The sample has about 260,000 clones, more than 75% seen once. Specimen: peripheral blood. These receptors were obtained from a man between 35 and 55 years old who had recovered from COVID-19.

The chain uses TRBV11-3 and TRBJ1-4; 8 positions agree with TRBD1. The CDR3 contains 14 residues. Germline CDR1 reads SGHNT; CDR2 reads YENEEA. The J segment lost 6 bases and the V segment lost 4 bases, leaving 4 bases of the junction unmatched. The DNA of the CDR3 is TGTGCCAGCAGCTATACAGGGGGTCATGAAAAACTGTTTTTT. Translation: CASSYTGGHEKLFF.

The sample holds many counts of this clone. The genes are TRBV7-2 and TRBJ2-7; 7 bases line up with TRBD1. The CDR3 contains 15 residues. After removal of 5 bases from V and 3 bases from J, the junction contained 10 bases not matched to a gene. Germline V gene sequence: CDR1 SGHTA, CDR2 FQGNSA. The CDR3 nucleotides read TGTGCCAGCAGCCGTACCCGGGACAGAGTCTACGAGCAGTACTTC. Protein: CASSRTRDRVYEQYF.

This clone has more than one count but fewer than ten. The chain is built from TRBV2 and TRBJ1-1; D is unresolved. This CDR3 is 15 amino acids long. The V gene lost 1 base and the J gene lost 4 bases, with 13 bases spanning the gap. Looked up from germline, CDR1 is SNHLY and CDR2 is FYNNEI. For the CDR3, the DNA is TGTGCCAGCAGTGAAGAAAGGAGGGTCGGCACTGAAGCTTTCTTT. Encoded protein: CASSEERRVGTEAFF.

The J gene is TRBJ2-7, the V gene TRBV9; 10 bases are a match to TRBD1. The CDR3 has 15 residues. J gave up 0 bases and V 3 bases, and 3 bases lay outside the gene matches. The germline V gene encodes CDR1 SGDLS and CDR2 YYNGEE. The DNA of the CDR3 is TGTGCCAGCAGCGCGGGACAGGGGCTCTCCTACGAGCAGTACTTC. Protein: CASSAGQGLSYEQYF. Using reference TRBV9 and TRBJ2-7 for the parts outside the CDR3, the full variable domain is DSGVTQTPKHLITATGQRVTLRCSPRSGDLSVYWYQQSLDQGLQFLIQYYNGEERAKGNILERFSAQQFPDLHSELNLSSLELGDSALYFCASSAGQGLSYEQYFGPGTRLTVT.

The V call is TRBV4-3, the J call TRBJ1-1; D is uncertain. V gave up 1 base and J gave up 6 bases, with 15 bases separating them. This CDR3 is 15 amino acids long. Germline CDR1 and CDR2: LGHNA and YSLEER. CDR3 DNA sequence: TGCGCCAGCAGCCAAGGGAGGGTGAGGAGCGCTGAAGCTTTCTTT. Protein: CASSQGRVRSAEAFF.

The chain employs TRBV27 and TRBJ1-5; TRBD1 agrees at 7 bases. Trimming cost V 2 bases and J 4 bases; bases outside gene matches: 11. Germline-derived CDR1 and CDR2 are MNHEY and SMNVEV (reference sequence). CDR3 length equals 17 residues. CDR3 sequence: CASSLIGGRGLNQPQHF. In DNA, the CDR3 is TGTGCCAGCAGTTTAATTGGGGGCAGGGGGTTGAATCAGCCCCAGCATTTT.

Remarks on this clone: Other DNA sequences within the sample encode an identical CDR3. This chain joins TRBV5-1 and TRBJ1-1, with 7 bases matching TRBD1. This CDR3 is 15 amino acids long. Germline CDR1 and CDR2: SGHRS and YFSETQ. Germline trimming cut 0 bases from V and 3 bases from J; bases unmatched to any gene: 5. The CDR3 spells CASSLGQGLYTEAFF. CDR3 sequence (DNA): TGCGCCAGCAGCTTGGGACAGGGCCTCTACACTGAAGCTTTCTTT.

V is TRBV11-2 and J is TRBJ2-5, with TRBD1 matching over 9 bases. After removal of 4 bases from V and 1 base from J, the junction contained 10 bases not matched to a gene. The germline gives CDR1 SGHAT, CDR2 FQNNGV. The CDR3 consists of 17 residues. The CDR3 reads CASSYARDRVSQETQYF. DNA of the CDR3: TGTGCCAGCAGCTACGCCCGGGACAGGGTATCCCAAGAGACCCAGTACTTC.

The rearrangement links TRBV5-6 to TRBJ1-2; TRBD1 agrees at 7 bases. Germline assignment: CDR1 SGHDT and CDR2 YYEEEE. The trim removed 5 bases at V and 8 bases at J, leaving 9 bases unmatched. CDR3 size: 13 residues. The CDR3 spells CASSLQGPGGYTF. The CDR3 region has the DNA TGTGCCAGCAGTCTACAGGGGCCGGGGGGCTACACCTTC.

The DNA of the CDR3 is TGCGCCAGCAGTGACATGGGGACAGGGAGCAGGTATGGCTACACCTTC. As protein: CASSDMGTGSRYGYTF. The chain employs TRBV10-2 and TRBJ1-2; 9 bases are a match to TRBD1. CDR1 and CDR2 from the germline V gene are WSHSY and SAAADI. CDR3 size: 16 residues. J lost 5 bases, V lost 3 bases, and 10 bases had no gene match.

The genes are TRBV30 and TRBJ1-1; 10 bases fit TRBD1. V shed 1 base, J shed 3 bases, and the junction held 8 bases outside the gene matches. The CDR3 sequence is 16 residues long. Looked up from germline, CDR1 is GTSNPN and CDR2 is SVGIG (reference sequence). The CDR3 sequence is CAWSEGTGEVYTEAFF. DNA of the CDR3: TGTGCCTGGAGTGAAGGGACAGGGGAGGTTTACACTGAAGCTTTCTTT.

This rearrangement joins TRBV15 to TRBJ2-6; the D gene is possibly TRBD1 (6 bases). V shed 0 bases and J shed 0 bases, with 15 bases lying between them. This CDR3 comprises 19 residues. CDR1 is LNHNV and CDR2 is YYDKDF in the germline V gene (reference sequence). CDR3 loop: CATSRDLNRVNSGANVLTF. The CDR3 nucleotides are TGTGCCACCAGCAGAGATCTGAACAGGGTGAACTCTGGGGCCAACGTCCTGACTTTC.

V usage is TRBV5-1 and J usage is TRBJ2-2; 7 bases are shared with TRBD2. This CDR3 comprises 15 residues. The germline V gene encodes CDR1 SGHRS and CDR2 YFSETQ. Trimming removed 2 bases from V and 3 bases from J; junction bases left unmatched: 4. The DNA of the CDR3 is TGCGCCAGCAGCTTTGTGAGCGGGGACACCGGGGAGCTGTTTTTT. Translation gives CASSFVSGDTGELFF.

This clone was observed a few times. This chain joins TRBV7-6 and TRBJ2-5, with 8 positions matching TRBD2. From germline, CDR1 is SGHVS and CDR2 FNYEAQ. The CDR3 is 14 amino acids. After removal of 5 bases from V and 6 bases from J, the junction contained 8 bases not matched to a gene. CDR3 DNA sequence: TGTGCCAGCAGCCCAGCGGGGGCAGGGCAGACCCAGTACTTC. Amino acids: CASSPAGAGQTQYF.

J is TRBJ2-5 and V is TRBV10-2; 8 nucleotides match TRBD2. CDR1 is WSHSY and CDR2 is SAAADI in the germline V gene. V dropped 4 bases and J dropped 5; count of bases not matched to a gene: 3. The CDR3 has 13 amino acids. CDR3 loop: CASSGGGRETQYF. The DNA for the CDR3 is TGCGCCAGCAGTGGCGGGGGGAGGGAGACCCAGTACTTC.

V is TRBV19 and J is TRBJ2-7; 7 bases are shared with TRBD2. CDR1 is LNHDA, CDR2 SQIVND, per germline (reference sequence). V trimming: 3 bases; J trimming: 3 bases; junction bases outside the gene matches: 2. This CDR3 spans 13 amino acids. The CDR3 here is CASSIGGGYEQYF. CDR3 nucleotide sequence: TGTGCCAGTAGTATTGGGGGGGGCTACGAGCAGTACTTC.

This clone was counted a single time. The chain carries TRBV7-9 and TRBJ1-2, with no clear D. In germline, CDR1 is SEHNR, CDR2 FQNEAQ (reference sequence). This CDR3 spans 14 amino acids. Trimming took off 5 bases at V and 2 bases at J, with 12 bases between the two ends. The CDR3 loop reads CASSASGENYGYTF. In DNA, the CDR3 is TGTGCCAGCAGCGCTTCCGGGGAAAACTATGGCTACACCTTC.

The chain carries TRBV2 and TRBJ2-3; 9 bases line up with TRBD1. The CDR3 covers 14 residues. Germline values: CDR1 SNHLY, CDR2 FYNNEI. The J segment lost 4 bases and the V segment lost 4 bases, leaving 3 bases of the junction unmatched. CDR3 nucleotides: TGTGCCAGCAGTGTGGGACAGGGCTCAGATACGCAGTATTTT. Translation gives CASSVGQGSDTQYF.

This chain joins TRBV7-9 and TRBJ2-1; no reliable D call. The CDR3 is 14 residues long. Trimming took 4 bases from V and 0 from J, leaving 7 bases between them. CDR1 is SEHNR and CDR2 is FQNEAQ in the germline V gene (reference sequence). In nucleotides, the CDR3 is TGTGCCAGCAGCTCTAGGCCCTCCTACAATGAGCAGTTCTTC. This sequence encodes CASSSRPSYNEQFF.

DNA for the CDR3: TGTGCCAGCAGCCCAAGTCTGGCGGGAGAGCAGTACTTC. Translation: CASSPSLAGEQYF. J is TRBJ2-7 and V is TRBV7-7, with D maybe TRBD2 (6 bases). Germline assignment: CDR1 SSHAT and CDR2 FNYEAQ (reference sequence). This CDR3 spans 13 amino acids. The V gene lost 5 bases and the J gene lost 7 bases, with 15 bases spanning the gap.

This chain uses TRBV18 with TRBJ2-1; 10 positions match TRBD1. The germline CDR1 and CDR2 sequences are KGHSH and LQKENI. This CDR3 has 14 amino acids. V lost 8 bases to trimming and J lost 8 bases; unmatched junction nucleotides: 9. The CDR3 loop reads CASQRDRGIDEQFF. CDR3 coding DNA: TGTGCCAGCCAGAGGGACAGGGGAATCGATGAGCAGTTCTTC.

This clone appeared a single time. The chain uses TRBV18 and TRBJ2-1, with 7 bases lining up with TRBD2. The CDR3 sequence is 16 residues long. J lost 1 base, V lost 3 bases, and 6 bases had no gene match. Germline V gene sequence: CDR1 KGHSH, CDR2 LQKENI. Written as DNA, the CDR3 is TGTGCCAGCTCACCGAGGGCGGGAGATTCCTACAATGAGCAGTTCTTC. Encoded protein: CASSPRAGDSYNEQFF. The full variable domain, rest sourced from reference TRBV18 and TRBJ2-1, is NAGVMQNPRHLVRRRGQEARLRCSPMKGHSHVYWYRQLPEEGLKFMVYLQKENIIDESGMPKERFSAEFPKEGPSILRIQQVVRGDSAAYFCASSPRAGDSYNEQFFGPGTRLTVL.

This clone was seen a handful of times. The chain has TRBV9 and TRBJ1-1; no definite D call. CDR1 is SGDLS and CDR2 is YYNGEE in the germline V gene. Trimming removed 6 bases from V and 4 bases from J, with 13 bases in between. The CDR3 is 13 residues long. DNA for the CDR3: TGTGCCAGCATCTACTTCGAGGGCACTGAAGCTTTCTTT. Amino acid sequence: CASIYFEGTEAFF.

The chain is built from TRBV10-2 and TRBJ1-2; 10 bases match TRBD1. Looked up from germline, CDR1 is WSHSY and CDR2 is SAAADI. This CDR3 region has 14 residues. V lost 4 bases to trimming and J lost 4 bases; unmatched junction nucleotides: 3. Here the CDR3 reads CASSVDRGGYGYTF. The CDR3 nucleotides are TGCGCCAGCAGTGTGGACAGGGGGGGCTATGGCTACACCTTC.

This sequence joins TRBV5-1 and TRBJ2-3, with 12 positions matching TRBD2. Germline-derived CDR1 and CDR2 are SGHRS and YFSETQ. With V trimmed by 4 bases and J by 1 base, 4 bases remained unmatched. This CDR3 spans 16 amino acids. The CDR3 protein is CASSTRTSGGTDTQYF. In DNA form, the CDR3 reads TGCGCCAGCAGCACCCGGACTAGCGGGGGCACAGATACGCAGTATTTT.

The chain's CDR3 is CASSYSQGSNYGYTF. The CDR3 nucleotides read TGTGCCAGCAGTTACTCCCAGGGCTCTAACTATGGCTACACCTTC. The rearrangement uses TRBV6-5 and TRBJ1-2; D perhaps matches TRBD1 (5 bases). Germline assignment: CDR1 MNHEY and CDR2 SVGAGI. This CDR3 comprises 15 residues. Between the trimmed V and J ends, which lost 0 bases and 0 bases, there was a span of 8 bases.

The V and J genes are TRBV3-1 (or the pseudogene TRBV3-2) and TRBJ1-5, with 8 bases matching TRBD1. Per germline, CDR1 LGHDT and CDR2 YNNKEL (reference sequence). The V and J ends lost 5 bases and 7 bases, in that order; junction bases with no gene match: 4. This CDR3 has 13 residues. This CDR3 is CASSAQGGQPQHF. CDR3 in DNA: TGTGCCAGCAGCGCACAGGGGGGACAGCCCCAGCATTTT.

This chain joins TRBV7-8 and TRBJ2-2, with 8 bases lining up with TRBD2. The V and J ends lost 3 bases and 6 bases, in that order; junction bases with no gene match: 3. The CDR3 consists of 14 residues. From germline, CDR1 is SGHVS and CDR2 FQNEAQ. The CDR3 loop is CASSLGLVSGELFF. The CDR3 nucleotides are TGTGCCAGCAGCTTGGGACTAGTGTCCGGGGAGCTGTTTTTT.

The V gene is TRBV5-1, the J gene TRBJ1-1, with 8 bases that match TRBD1. This CDR3 has 14 amino acids. Germline trimming cut 2 bases from V and 6 bases from J; bases unmatched to any gene: 6. CDR1 and CDR2 (germline): SGHRS, YFSETQ. CDR3 in amino acids: CASSLIQGVAEAFF. The CDR3 coding sequence is TGCGCCAGCAGCTTAATACAGGGGGTTGCTGAAGCTTTCTTT.